The clone carrying this T cell receptor beta chain was picked up many times. Its antigen remains unknown. The CDR3 contains 15 residues. Germline V gene data show CDR1 as SGHVS and CDR2 as FQNEAQ. V lost 1 base to trimming and J lost 0 bases, with 9 bases between them. TCRdb called the reads again in MiXCR, with one record for every CDR3 protein. Seen here are under 800,000 distinct CDR3 sequences, less than 25% observed once, and the top ten hold roughly 8%. This entry is derived from a study of T cell repertoires in cytomegalovirus infection. General study findings and limits: The ex vivo response was dominated by HLA-C-restricted CMV-specific TCR beta clonotypes.

The sample consisted of CD8+ T cells from PBMCs. The receptor was derived from a human donor in good health (CMV status not recorded). Some clones in this sample may be carry-over from other donors' samples. The chain is built from TRBV7-8 and TRBJ1-1, with no clear D. As DNA, the CDR3 is TGTGCCAGCAGCTTAGGTTCAGGCGTGAACACTGAAGCTTTCTTT. It yields the protein CASSLGSGVNTEAFF. Filled out from reference TRBV7-8 and TRBJ1-1, the complete variable domain reads GAGVSQSPRYKVAKRGQDVALRCDPISGHVSLFWYQQALGQGPEFLTYFQNEAQLDKSGLPSDRFFAERPEGSVSTLKIQRTQQEDSAVYLCASSLGSGVNTEAFFGQGTRLTVV.